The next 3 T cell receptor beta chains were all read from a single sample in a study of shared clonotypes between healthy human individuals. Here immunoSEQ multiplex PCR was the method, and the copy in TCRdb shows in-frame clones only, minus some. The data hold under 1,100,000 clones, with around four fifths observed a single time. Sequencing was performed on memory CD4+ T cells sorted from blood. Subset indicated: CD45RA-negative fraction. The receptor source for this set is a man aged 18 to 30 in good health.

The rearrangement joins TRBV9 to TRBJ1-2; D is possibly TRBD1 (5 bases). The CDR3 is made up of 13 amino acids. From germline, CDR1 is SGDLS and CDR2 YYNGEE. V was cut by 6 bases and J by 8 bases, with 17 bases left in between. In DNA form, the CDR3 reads TGTGCCAGCACCCAGACCGGGACCTTCGGCTACACCTTC. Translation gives CASTQTGTFGYTF.

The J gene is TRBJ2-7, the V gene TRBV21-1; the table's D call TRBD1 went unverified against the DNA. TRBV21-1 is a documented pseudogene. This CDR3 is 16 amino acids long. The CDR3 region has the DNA TGTGCCAGCGACGATAGTGAACATCAGGGGACCTACGAGCAGTACTTC. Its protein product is CASDDSEHQGTYEQYF.

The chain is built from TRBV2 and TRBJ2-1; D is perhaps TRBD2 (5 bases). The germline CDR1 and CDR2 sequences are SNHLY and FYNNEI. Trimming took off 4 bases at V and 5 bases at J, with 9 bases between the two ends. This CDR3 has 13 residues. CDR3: CASSVTINNEQFF. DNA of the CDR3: TGTGCCAGCAGTGTGACTATAAACAATGAGCAGTTCTTC. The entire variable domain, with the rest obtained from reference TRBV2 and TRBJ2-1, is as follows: EPEVTQTPSHQVTQMGQEVILRCVPISNHLYFYWYRQILGQKVEFLVSFYNNEISEKSEIFDDQFSVERPDGSNFTLKIRSTKLEDSAMYFCASSVTINNEQFFGPGTRLTVL.